The TCR beta chain under discussion was sequenced for a study of blood T cells in healthy people across ages. CDR3 length equals 16 residues. The germline gives CDR1 MNHEY, CDR2 SMNVEV (reference sequence). The V gene lost 6 bases and the J gene lost 3 bases, with 15 bases spanning the gap. A second PCR, run for roughly 7 to 11 cycles, used a sample-barcoded 5' primer plus a J-beta primer mix. One entry per CDR3 protein, called by TCRdb with MiXCR from the 5' RACE reads. The profile shows more than 900,000 distinct CDR3 sequences, 29% of them singletons. Each donor gave roughly 9.1 milliliters of peripheral blood. The same sample was also used in a study of T cells of mothers and their children. This second study says: Each mother yielded more than 8 million TCR beta CDR3 reads. Each child yielded millions of reads.

The chain recombines TRBV27 with TRBJ1-6, with a weak D call TRBD1 (6 bases). The sample consisted of blood. This sequence was found in a middle-aged woman in good health. The CDR3: CASRQLQGLYNSPLHF. The DNA of the CDR3 is TGTGCCAGCAGGCAATTACAGGGCCTCTATAATTCACCCCTCCACTTT.